This T cell receptor (beta chain) was identified during a study of T cell responses to AZD1222 COVID-19 vaccine. Data came from immunoSEQ multiplex PCR; TCRdb stores just in-frame clones and leaves some out. This table has 95,000 to 150,000 clones, 75% to 90% appearing once. Unmatched junction bases numbered 11, after V lost 2 bases and J lost 1 base. Germline CDR1 is SGHVS and CDR2 is FQNEAQ. There are 18 residues in the CDR3. This clone was seen more than once but under ten times. Specimen: peripheral blood, collected on day 0 of MenACWY control vaccination. This chain joins TRBV7-8 and TRBJ1-5, with 7 bases matching TRBD1. This TCR was sampled from an adult in good health. The chain's CDR3 is CASSLWVGIRGSNQPQHF. DNA of the CDR3: TGTGCCAGCAGCTTATGGGTTGGAATCAGGGGGAGCAATCAGCCCCAGCATTTT.